This T cell receptor beta chain was captured by sequencing in a study of blood T cell repertoires in COVID-19. As for the study in general: Samples taken during acute and convalescent COVID-19 were collected in the United States, Italy and Spain.

Per the study methods: Reference gene primer amplification in the assay estimated nucleated cell counts. Produced via immunoSEQ multiplex PCR; TCRdb's table is partial and in-frame only. For V, J and clone size, that table is used; D and trimming come from the DNA. This table holds about 90,000 clones, 70% to 90% found once. Germline V CDR1 and CDR2: LGHNA, YNFKEQ. The V segment lost 5 bases and the J segment 0 bases; nucleotides outside the gene matches: 11. The CDR3 spans 18 residues. The sequencing input was peripheral blood. The chain recombines TRBV4-2 with TRBJ2-2, with 8 bases aligning to TRBD2. This receptor was identified in a man aged 50-60 years with COVID-19, enrolled during active disease. DNA of the CDR3: TGTGCCAGCAGCGAAAGGCTAGCGGGCGCTTCGAACACCGGGGAGCTGTTTTTT. It is translated as CASSERLAGASNTGELFF.